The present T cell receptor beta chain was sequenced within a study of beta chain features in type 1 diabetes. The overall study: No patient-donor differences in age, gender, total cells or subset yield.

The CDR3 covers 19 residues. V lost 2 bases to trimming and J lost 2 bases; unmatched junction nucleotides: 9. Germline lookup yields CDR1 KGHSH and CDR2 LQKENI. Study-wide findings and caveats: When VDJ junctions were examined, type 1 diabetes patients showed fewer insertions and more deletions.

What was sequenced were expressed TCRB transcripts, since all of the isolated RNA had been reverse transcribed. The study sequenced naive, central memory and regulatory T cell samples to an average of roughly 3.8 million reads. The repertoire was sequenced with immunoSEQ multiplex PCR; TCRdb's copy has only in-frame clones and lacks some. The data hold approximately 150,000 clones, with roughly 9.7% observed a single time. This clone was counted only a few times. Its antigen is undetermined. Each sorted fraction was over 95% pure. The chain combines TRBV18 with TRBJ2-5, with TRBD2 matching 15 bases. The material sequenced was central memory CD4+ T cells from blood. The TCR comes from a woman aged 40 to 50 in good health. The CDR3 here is CASSPDAAGLAGGQETQYF. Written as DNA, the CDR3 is TGTGCCAGCTCACCAGATGCCGCGGGACTAGCGGGGGGACAAGAGACCCAGTACTTC.